These T cell receptor beta chains were read from a single sample in a study of CD8 T cells in ankylosing spondylitis. TCRdb re-called the 5' RACE reads through MiXCR, storing one row per CDR3 protein. The sample contains 470,000 or so distinct CDR3 sequences, roughly a quarter of which appear only once. The sequenced sample was blood, either unsorted or a sorted T cell fraction (not recorded which). The receptors come from a male donor with ankylosing spondylitis. Both conserved end residues are trimmed from each CDR3. Clone size is not always given. Where it is, it says once, few, many or a class for expanded clones.

TRBJ2-3,TRBV5-1,.,ASSDPSTDTQY
TRBJ2-3,TRBV29-1,.,SVDGLAGGGTDTQY
TRBJ2-1,TRBV14,.,ASRASGSGNEQF
TRBJ1-1,TRBV7-8,.,ASSPRGENTEAF
TRBJ2-4,TRBV15,.,ATSRDRIRDKNIQY
TRBJ1-5,TRBV7-9,few,ASSSGGTGDQPQH
TRBJ2-5,TRBV6-1,.,ASRPRTGTTETQY
TRBJ2-1,TRBV18,few,ASSPGGGFDEQF
TRBJ2-1,TRBV20-1,.,SAGTWTDEQF
TRBJ1-2,TRBV12-3/TRBV12-4,.,ASSFQGLRGFGYT
TRBJ1-5,TRBV20-1,.,SAQGQGGQPQH
TRBJ2-3,TRBV19,.,ASRATGAHTDTQY
TRBJ2-2,TRBV3-1,.,ASSRGTSFAGELF
TRBJ1-5,TRBV12-3/TRBV12-4,many,ASRQQGVHHQPQH
TRBJ2-5,TRBV29-1,few,SGREETQY
TRBJ1-3,TRBV12-3/TRBV12-4,few,ASSLGAYGNTIY
TRBJ2-1,TRBV18,.,ASSTRLAGNEQF
TRBJ2-5,TRBV7-7,.,ASSPRTGKETQY
TRBJ2-1,TRBV5-1,.,ASSLSGTSGYNEQF
TRBJ2-5,TRBV6-6,.,ASTRTGRETQY
TRBJ2-7,TRBV5-1,few,ASSLAFGVDYEQY
TRBJ2-3,TRBV20-1,.,SAPRRDRAPDTQY
TRBJ2-1,TRBV14,.,ASSQEQGADEQF
TRBJ2-5,TRBV18,.,ASSRAPLETQY
TRBJ1-5,TRBV5-1,few,ASSLTGVNNQPQH
TRBJ1-5,TRBV3-1,many,ASSQDHGQGKASNQPQH
TRBJ1-5,TRBV21-1,.,ASSTLGGGWQPQH
TRBJ1-1,TRBV3-1,.,ASSQRWGVGTEAF
TRBJ2-5,TRBV12-3/TRBV12-4,few,ASSSTGLRETQY
TRBJ2-2,TRBV5-6,.,ASSLPTGTNTGELF
TRBJ2-3,TRBV7-2,.,ASSPDGNTDTQY